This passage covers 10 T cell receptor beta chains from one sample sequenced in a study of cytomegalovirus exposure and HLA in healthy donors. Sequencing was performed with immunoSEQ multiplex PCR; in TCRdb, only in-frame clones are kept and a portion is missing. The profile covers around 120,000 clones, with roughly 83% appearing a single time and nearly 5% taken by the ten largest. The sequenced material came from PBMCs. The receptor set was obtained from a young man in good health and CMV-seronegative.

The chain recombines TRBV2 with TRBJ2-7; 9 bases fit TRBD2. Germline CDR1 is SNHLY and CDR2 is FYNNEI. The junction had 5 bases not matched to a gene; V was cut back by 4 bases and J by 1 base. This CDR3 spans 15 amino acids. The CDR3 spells CASSGAGGASYEQYF. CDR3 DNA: TGTGCCAGCAGTGGAGCGGGAGGTGCTTCCTACGAGCAGTACTTC.

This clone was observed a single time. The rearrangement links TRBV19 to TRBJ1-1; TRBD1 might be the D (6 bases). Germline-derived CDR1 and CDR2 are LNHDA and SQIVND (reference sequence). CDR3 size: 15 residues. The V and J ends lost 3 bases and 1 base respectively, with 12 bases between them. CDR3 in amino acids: CASSMGGLGNTEAFF. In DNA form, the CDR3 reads TGTGCCAGTAGTATGGGGGGGCTCGGGAACACTGAAGCTTTCTTT. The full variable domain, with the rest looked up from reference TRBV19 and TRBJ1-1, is DGGITQSPKYLFRKEGQNVTLSCEQNLNHDAMYWYRQDPGQGLRLIYYSQIVNDFQKGDIAEGYSVSREKKESFPLTVTSAQKNPTAFYLCASSMGGLGNTEAFFGQGTRLTVV.

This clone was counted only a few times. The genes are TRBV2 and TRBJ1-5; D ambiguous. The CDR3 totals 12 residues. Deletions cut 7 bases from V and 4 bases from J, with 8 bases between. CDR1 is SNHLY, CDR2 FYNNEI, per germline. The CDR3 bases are TGTGCCAGCAATATGCAGAATCAGCCCCAGCATTTT. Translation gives CASNMQNQPQHF.

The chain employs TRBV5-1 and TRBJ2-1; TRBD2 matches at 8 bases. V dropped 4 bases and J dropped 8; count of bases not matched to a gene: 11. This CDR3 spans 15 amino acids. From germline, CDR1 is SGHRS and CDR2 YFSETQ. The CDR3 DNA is TGCGCCAGCAGCCTGTCGGGAGGGCCCAGGGATGAGCAGTTCTTC. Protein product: CASSLSGGPRDEQFF.

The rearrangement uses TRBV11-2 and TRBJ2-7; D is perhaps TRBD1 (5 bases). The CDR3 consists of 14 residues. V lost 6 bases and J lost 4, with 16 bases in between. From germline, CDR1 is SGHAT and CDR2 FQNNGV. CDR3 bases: TGTGCCAGCAGAACTTACGTTAGGGGTTACGAGCAGTACTTC. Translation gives CASRTYVRGYEQYF.

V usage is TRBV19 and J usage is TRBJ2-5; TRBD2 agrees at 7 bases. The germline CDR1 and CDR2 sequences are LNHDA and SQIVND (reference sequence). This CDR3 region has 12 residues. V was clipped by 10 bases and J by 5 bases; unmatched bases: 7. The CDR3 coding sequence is TGTGCCACTCAAGTGGGAGGGGAGACCCAGTACTTC. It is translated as CATQVGGETQYF.

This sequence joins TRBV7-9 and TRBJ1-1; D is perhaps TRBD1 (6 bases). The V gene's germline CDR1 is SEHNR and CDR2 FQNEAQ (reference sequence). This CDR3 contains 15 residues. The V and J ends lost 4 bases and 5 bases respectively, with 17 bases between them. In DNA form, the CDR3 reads TGTGCCAGCAGCTCCAACAGGGAAGAGAGAACTGAAGCTTTCTTT. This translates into CASSSNREERTEAFF.

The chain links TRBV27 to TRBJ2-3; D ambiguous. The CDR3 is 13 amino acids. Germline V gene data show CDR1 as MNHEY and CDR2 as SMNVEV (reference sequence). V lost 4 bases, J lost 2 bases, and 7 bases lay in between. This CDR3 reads CASSSRNTDTQYF. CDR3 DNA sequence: TGTGCCAGCAGTTCCCGTAACACAGATACGCAGTATTTT.

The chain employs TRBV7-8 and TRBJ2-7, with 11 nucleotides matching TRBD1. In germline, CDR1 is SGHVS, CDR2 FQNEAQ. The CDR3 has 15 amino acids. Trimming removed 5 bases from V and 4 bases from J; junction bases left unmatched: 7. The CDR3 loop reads CASSARDRGWYEQYF. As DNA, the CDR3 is TGTGCCAGCAGCGCCCGGGACAGGGGGTGGTACGAGCAGTACTTC.

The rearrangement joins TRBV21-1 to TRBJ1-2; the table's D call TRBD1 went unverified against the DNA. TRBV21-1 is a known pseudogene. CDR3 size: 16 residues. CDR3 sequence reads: CASTARADLSNYGYTF. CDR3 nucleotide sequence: TGTGCCAGCACGGCCAGGGCGGATTTGTCTAACTATGGCTACACCTTC.